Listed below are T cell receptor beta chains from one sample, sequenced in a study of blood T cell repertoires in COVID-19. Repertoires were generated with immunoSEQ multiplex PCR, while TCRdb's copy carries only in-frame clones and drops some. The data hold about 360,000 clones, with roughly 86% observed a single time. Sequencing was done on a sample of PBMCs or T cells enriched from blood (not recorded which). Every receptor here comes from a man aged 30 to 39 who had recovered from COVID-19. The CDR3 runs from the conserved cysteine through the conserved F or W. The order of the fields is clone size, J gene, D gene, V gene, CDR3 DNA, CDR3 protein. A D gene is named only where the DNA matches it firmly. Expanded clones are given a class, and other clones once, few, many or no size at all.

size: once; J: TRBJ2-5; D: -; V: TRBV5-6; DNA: TGTGCCAGCAGCGAGACTAGGACGAGGGCTTCGGAGACCCAGTACTTC; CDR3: CASSETRTRASETQYF
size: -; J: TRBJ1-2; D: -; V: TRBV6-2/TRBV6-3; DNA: TGTGCCAGCAGTTACTCGGAGGGGATTAACTATGGCTACACCTTC; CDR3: CASSYSEGINYGYTF
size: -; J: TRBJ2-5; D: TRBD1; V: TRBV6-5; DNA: TGTGCCAGCAGTACTGGACAGGAAGGGGAGACCCAGTACTTC; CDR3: CASSTGQEGETQYF
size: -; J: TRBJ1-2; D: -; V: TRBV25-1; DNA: TGTGCCAGCAGAGAGACAGGCTTTGCCCACGGCTACACCTTC; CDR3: CASRETGFAHGYTF
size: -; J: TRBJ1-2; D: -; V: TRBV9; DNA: TGTGCCAGCAGCGTAGGCGAGAGCTACACCTTC; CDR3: CASSVGESYTF
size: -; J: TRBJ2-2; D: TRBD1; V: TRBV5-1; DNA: TGCGCCAGCAGCCATGATACGGGACAGATAAACACCGGGGAGCTGTTTTTT; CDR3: CASSHDTGQINTGELFF
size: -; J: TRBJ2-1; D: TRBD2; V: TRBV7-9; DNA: TGTGCCAGCAGCTTAGAGGTAGCGGGTCTCCCCTACAATGAGCAGTTCTTC; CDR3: CASSLEVAGLPYNEQFF
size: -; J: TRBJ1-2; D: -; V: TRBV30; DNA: TGTGCCTGGAGTGTCTTACACGGCTACACCTTC; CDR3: CAWSVLHGYTF
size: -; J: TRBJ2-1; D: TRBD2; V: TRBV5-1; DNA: TGCGCCAGCAGCTCAAGCGGGGGATCCTACAATGAGCAGTTCTTC; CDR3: CASSSSGGSYNEQFF
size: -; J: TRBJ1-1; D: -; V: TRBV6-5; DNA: TGTGCCAGCAGTCCCTCCGGGGTTGACACTGAAGCTTTCTTT; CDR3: CASSPSGVDTEAFF
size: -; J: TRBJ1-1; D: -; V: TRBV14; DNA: TGTGCCAGCAGCCAGCCCGGGAACACTGAAGCTTTCTTT; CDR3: CASSQPGNTEAFF
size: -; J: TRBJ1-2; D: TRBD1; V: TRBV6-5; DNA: TGTGCCAGCAGTCCCCGGGACAGGGGGGACTATGGCTACACCTTC; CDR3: CASSPRDRGDYGYTF
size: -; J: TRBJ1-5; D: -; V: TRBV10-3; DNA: TGTGCCCAAGCGGCAGGGGAGAATCAGCCCCAGCATTTT; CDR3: CAQAAGENQPQHF
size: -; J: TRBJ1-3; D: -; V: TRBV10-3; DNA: TGTGCCATCAGCCGAGAGAACTCTGGAAACACCATATATTTT; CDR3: CAISRENSGNTIYF
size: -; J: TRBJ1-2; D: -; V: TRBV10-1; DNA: TGCGCCAGCAGTCCTCAGGGTACCTATGGCTACACCTTC; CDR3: CASSPQGTYGYTF